This TCR beta chain was recovered during a study of blood T cells in healthy people across ages. Overall study findings and caveats: In these data, TCR beta diversity tracked strongly with naive T cell percentage.

This clonotype was found many times. The antigen is not known. PCR was performed a second time for 7 to 11 cycles using a sample-barcoded 5' primer and a J-beta primer mix. One entry per CDR3 protein results from TCRdb running MiXCR on the 5' RACE reads. The sample records approximately 1.5 million distinct CDR3 sequences, roughly 32% being singletons. CDR3 length equals 16 residues. Germline V gene lookup returns CDR1 KGHSH and CDR2 LQKENI. V was clipped by 2 bases and J by 5 bases; unmatched bases: 9. The sample consisted of blood. The TCR originated in a woman aged 30 to 39 in good health. This sequence joins TRBV18 and TRBJ2-3; 8 bases align to TRBD2. The CDR3 DNA reads TGTGCCAGCTCACCAGGAGATCGGGGGGGCCGAGATACGCAGTATTTT. Its protein is CASSPGDRGGRDTQYF.